The text below deals with one TCR beta chain. The entry originates in a study of cytomegalovirus exposure and HLA in healthy donors. For the study at large: Genotyping showed roughly 86% of fewer than 500 donors falling in the Caucasian-associated ancestry cluster.

13 Jbeta primers and 60 Vbeta primers were used for the PCR. Some clones are missing from TCRdb's copy, which holds only in-frame ones; the method was immunoSEQ multiplex PCR. Seen here are 250,000 to 350,000 clones, around 65% observed once, and the top ten hold over 2%. The clonotype originates from a female donor in good health and CMV-seronegative. Sequencing was done on a sample of PBMCs.

The CDR3 region has the DNA TGTGCCAGCTCACCCGACGGGGGATGGGCCAATGAGCAGTTCTTC. It is translated as CASSPDGGWANEQFF. J is TRBJ2-1 and V is TRBV18; a possible D gene is TRBD2 (6 bases). Germline V gene data show CDR1 as KGHSH and CDR2 as LQKENI. CDR3 size: 15 residues. Trimming cost V 3 bases and J 6 bases, with 15 bases left between them.